This entry lists 11 T cell receptor beta chains sequenced from one sample in a study of blood T cell repertoires in COVID-19. The table came from immunoSEQ multiplex PCR; TCRdb's copy has only in-frame clones and leaves some out. The table includes roughly 330,000 clones, about 90% detected once. The sample comprised PBMCs or T cells enriched from blood (not recorded which). Every receptor here comes from a woman aged 25 to 39 who had recovered from COVID-19.

V and J are TRBV5-1 and TRBJ1-6; no clear D gene. This CDR3 has 15 residues. V lost 0 bases to trimming and J lost 0 bases, with 4 bases between them. CDR1 and CDR2 (germline): SGHRS, YFSETQ. CDR3 amino acids: CASSLESSYNSPLHF. CDR3 nucleotides: TGCGCCAGCAGCTTGGAGAGCTCCTATAATTCACCCCTCCACTTT.

The chain carries TRBV7-8 and TRBJ2-7, with TRBD1 identical over 7 bases. Losses at the gene ends were 5 bases for V and 7 bases for J; bases not matched to a gene: 14. Per the germline V gene, CDR1 is SGHVS and CDR2 is FQNEAQ. The CDR3 spans 15 residues. CDR3 coding DNA: TGTGCCAGCAGCCCCTACAGGGGAATTGGGCGAGAGCAGTACTTC. Protein product: CASSPYRGIGREQYF.

The rearrangement uses TRBV5-6 and TRBJ1-6; D is unresolved. CDR1 and CDR2 (germline): SGHDT, YYEEEE. This CDR3 region has 14 residues. Trimming stripped 2 bases from V and 9 bases from J, with 12 bases between. CDR3 DNA sequence: TGTGCCAGCAGCTTATCGGGGATCGGTTCACCCCTCCACTTT. This translates into CASSLSGIGSPLHF. Full variable domain (missing parts from reference TRBV5-6 and TRBJ1-6): DAGVTQSPTHLIKTRGQQVTLRCSPKSGHDTVSWYQQALGQGPQFIFQYYEEEERQRGNFPDRFSGHQFPNYSSELNVNALLLGDSALYLCASSLSGIGSPLHFGNGTRLTVT.

J is TRBJ1-3 and V is TRBV28, with a tentative D call TRBD1 (5 bases). Per germline, CDR1 MDHEN and CDR2 SYDVKM. The ends were cut back, 2 bases at V and 0 bases at J, with 11 bases in the middle. CDR3 size: 16 residues. The CDR3 region has the DNA TGTGCCAGCAGTTTAGTGGGACTCCTCTCTGGAAACACCATATATTTT. It translates to CASSLVGLLSGNTIYF.

This clone has a handful of counts. The chain combines TRBV28 with TRBJ2-3, with 12 bases fitting TRBD2. The V and J ends lost 2 bases and 5 bases, in that order; junction bases with no gene match: 5. Germline V gene data show CDR1 as MDHEN and CDR2 as SYDVKM. The CDR3 sequence is 16 residues long. CDR3 amino acids: CASSLLAGGALDTQYF. CDR3 DNA: TGTGCCAGCAGTTTACTAGCGGGGGGGGCGTTAGATACGCAGTATTTT.

This clone was recorded once. This chain links TRBV19 with TRBJ1-1; possible D gene TRBD1, 6 bases. The CDR3 is made up of 13 amino acids. CDR1 is LNHDA and CDR2 is SQIVND in the germline V gene (reference sequence). V was clipped by 6 bases and J by 1 base, with 9 bases between them. The DNA of the CDR3 is TGTGCCAGTAGGGGCAGGGGGAACACTGAAGCTTTCTTT. Its translation is CASRGRGNTEAFF.

The V call is TRBV21-1, the J call TRBJ2-7; the tabulated D call, TRBD1, remains unverified against the DNA. TRBV21-1 represents a pseudogene. This CDR3 region has 14 residues. CDR3 DNA: TGTGCCAGCAGCCCAGTGGGGACAGGGGGCGAGCAGTACTTC. Its protein product is CASSPVGTGGEQYF.

V and J are TRBV10-3 and TRBJ2-7; D gene uncertain. This CDR3 contains 15 residues. The V gene's germline CDR1 is ENHRY and CDR2 SYGVKD. V dropped 0 bases and J dropped 5 bases, with 14 bases sitting between them. The CDR3 is CAISESRLLGHEQYF. The CDR3 DNA sequence: TGTGCCATCAGTGAGTCGCGCCTTTTGGGCCACGAGCAGTACTTC.

This rearrangement joins TRBV11-3 to TRBJ1-1; 8 bases are a match to TRBD1. The CDR3 spans 15 residues. Germline V gene lookup returns CDR1 SGHNT and CDR2 YENEEA. The J segment lost 1 base and the V segment lost 5 bases, leaving 6 bases of the junction unmatched. The CDR3 bases are TGTGCCAGCAGCCCAAGGACAGGGCCGAACACTGAAGCTTTCTTT. Translated, it gives CASSPRTGPNTEAFF.

This clone occurred once. V is TRBV4-1 and J is TRBJ1-3; D is perhaps TRBD1 (6 bases). The germline V gene has CDR1 MGHRA and CDR2 YSYEKL. The CDR3 has 18 residues. The V and J ends lost 4 bases and 1 base respectively, with 20 bases between them. The chain's CDR3 is CASSRRPEGGASGNTIYF. CDR3 coding DNA: TGCGCCAGCAGCCGGAGACCCGAGGGGGGGGCATCTGGAAACACCATATATTTT.

This sequence joins TRBV19 and TRBJ1-2; D not resolved. This CDR3 comprises 14 residues. Trimming pared 6 bases from V and 0 bases from J, leaving 11 bases between. In germline, CDR1 is LNHDA, CDR2 SQIVND (reference sequence). The CDR3 spells CASSSGPANYGYTF. In DNA, the CDR3 is TGTGCCAGTAGCAGTGGGCCTGCTAACTATGGCTACACCTTC.